These 31 T cell receptor beta chains were all obtained from the same sample, sequenced in a study of T-cell reconstitution after alpha-beta-depleted transplantation in children. It was with unique molecular identifiers that the TCRbeta library was prepared. TCRdb called the PCR reads again in MiXCR, with one record for every CDR3 protein. The table lists approximately 250,000 distinct CDR3 sequences, 7.5% to 10% of them singletons, with approximately 5% in the top ten. Sequences were derived from PBMCs from the stem cell graft donor, sampled from the stem cell graft. The receptor set was obtained from a human donor who donated a stem cell graft to a child with SCID.

This clonotype showed up many times. V and J are TRBV18 and TRBJ1-2, with D hard to call. With 5 bases removed from V and 5 bases from J, the gap between germline ends came to 9 bases. CDR1 is KGHSH, CDR2 LQKENI, per germline. This CDR3 is 12 amino acids long. CDR3 nucleotides: TGTGCCAGCTCAGAAGACACGTATGGCTACACCTTC. Its translation: CASSEDTYGYTF.

Only a few counts were recorded for this clonotype. The chain combines TRBV28 with TRBJ2-5; D is unclear. The V end lost 3 bases, the J end lost 4 bases, and 6 bases lay between the germline ends. The CDR3 extends over 12 amino acids. Germline loops: CDR1 MDHEN, CDR2 SYDVKM. The CDR3 region has the DNA TGTGCCAGCAGTTTCACGGTAGAGACCCAGTACTTC. Translated: CASSFTVETQYF.

As regards this clonotype: A much bigger clone sits one base away, suggesting this may be a read error. The CDR3 protein is CASIHRPINTGELFF. Here the CDR3 DNA reads TGTGCCAGCATACACCGCCCTATAAACACCGGGGAGCTGTTTTTT. This chain connects TRBV6-2 or TRBV6-3 to TRBJ2-2, with D unclear. Germline CDR1 is MNHEY and CDR2 is SVGEGT. This CDR3 has 15 amino acids. V lost 7 bases and J 2 bases, leaving 14 bases between the germline ends.

This clonotype showed up just a few times. This chain joins TRBV6-7 and TRBJ2-6; D may be TRBD1 (5 bases). TRBV6-7 belongs to the ORF category, with a function that is uncertain. The CDR3 has 16 amino acids. V gave up 6 bases and J gave up 0 bases, with 12 bases separating them. The DNA for the CDR3 is TGTGCCAGCAGGGAAGACAGTTCCTCTGGGGCCAACGTCCTGACTTTC. This gives the protein CASREDSSSGANVLTF.

This clonotype was seen ten or more times. V gene TRBV12-3 or TRBV12-4 combines with J gene TRBJ1-2; D remains unclear. This CDR3 region has 15 residues. Trimming removed 1 base from V and 5 bases from J, with 14 bases in between. This chain's CDR3 is CASSLVRHSFYGYTF. CDR3 nucleotide sequence: TGTGCCAGCAGTTTAGTCCGCCACAGCTTTTATGGCTACACCTTC.

This clonotype was seen ten or more times. The genes are TRBV10-3 and TRBJ2-3; D may be TRBD1 or TRBD2 (5 bases each). This CDR3 region has 13 residues. Germline V gene sequence: CDR1 ENHRY, CDR2 SYGVKD. Trimming shortened V by 6 bases and J by 7 bases, and 14 bases separated the two germline ends. In DNA form, the CDR3 reads TGTGCCATCAGCAATGGGGGAAGGAATACGCAGTATTTT. Its protein is CAISNGGRNTQYF.

This clonotype was observed at least ten times. The chain has TRBV20-1 and TRBJ2-2; a weak D match, TRBD1 (7 bases). The CDR3 contains 15 residues. Germline V gene lookup returns CDR1 DFQATT and CDR2 SNEGSKA (reference sequence). Deletions cut 3 bases from V and 4 bases from J, with 15 bases between. CDR3 residues: CSASKGAGSTGELFF. Written as DNA, the CDR3 is TGCAGTGCTAGTAAGGGGGCGGGGAGCACCGGGGAGCTGTTTTTT.

This clonotype was found many times. This chain joins TRBV6-1 and TRBJ1-2; tentative D call: TRBD1 (5 bases). Germline lookup yields CDR1 MNHNS and CDR2 SASEGT. The length of the CDR3 is 13 residues. Trimming pared 7 bases from V and 1 base from J, leaving 10 bases between. CDR3 DNA sequence: TGTGCCAGCAAGGTTGGACATAACTATGGCTACACCTTC. It yields the protein CASKVGHNYGYTF.

This clonotype was detected ten times or more. The gene calls are TRBV29-1 and TRBJ1-5; TRBD1 might be the D (5 bases). Germline-derived CDR1 and CDR2 are SQVTM and ANQGSEA. This CDR3 comprises 13 residues. The germline V and J ends were trimmed by 7 bases and 4 bases, with 14 bases remaining between them. The CDR3 DNA reads as TGCAGCGCCATGACAGAACCTAATCAGCCCCAGCATTTT. Protein product: CSAMTEPNQPQHF.

The table lists this clonotype with many counts. This chain uses TRBV20-1 with TRBJ1-2; D possibly corresponds to TRBD1 (6 bases). There are 12 residues in the CDR3. V shed 6 bases and J shed 4 bases, with 12 bases lying between them. Germline V gene lookup returns CDR1 DFQATT and CDR2 SNEGSKA (reference sequence). The CDR3 protein is CSAAGVLYGYTF. The CDR3 coding sequence is TGCAGTGCGGCAGGGGTTCTCTATGGCTACACCTTC.

At least ten counts were recorded for this clonotype. The J gene is TRBJ1-5, the V gene TRBV7-2, with D possibly TRBD1 on 5 matching bases. Germline V lookup: CDR1 SGHTA, CDR2 FQGNSA. V was cut by 5 bases and J by 9 bases, with 8 bases left in between. This CDR3 is built from 11 residues. The CDR3 DNA sequence: TGTGCCAGCAGCCCGGGGGGGCCCCAGCATTTT. As protein: CASSPGGPQHF.

This clonotype was counted at least ten times. The chain is built from TRBV7-8 and TRBJ2-1, with 8 bases that match TRBD2. CDR1 and CDR2 from the germline V gene are SGHVS and FQNEAQ. This CDR3 is built from 16 residues. J was trimmed by 6 bases and V by 0 bases; bases with no gene match: 7. Here the CDR3 reads CASSLAGLVGGNEQFF. The CDR3 bases are TGTGCCAGCAGCTTAGCGGGACTAGTGGGGGGCAATGAGCAGTTCTTC. The whole variable domain, remainder taken from reference TRBV7-8 and TRBJ2-1, is GAGVSQSPRYKVAKRGQDVALRCDPISGHVSLFWYQQALGQGPEFLTYFQNEAQLDKSGLPSDRFFAERPEGSVSTLKIQRTQQEDSAVYLCASSLAGLVGGNEQFFGPGTRLTVL.

With regard to this clonotype: A much more abundant neighbour one base away suggests this may be a read error. The chain is built from TRBV24-1 and TRBJ2-2; perhaps TRBD2 as D (7 bases). Germline V gives CDR1 KGHDR, CDR2 SFDVKD. V shed 9 bases and J shed 4 bases, with 20 bases lying between them. The CDR3 contains 16 residues. In DNA, the CDR3 is TGTGCCACCTGTGGGAGGGGGGGCCTAGGCACCGGGGAGCTGTTTTTT. It specifies CATCGRGGLGTGELFF.

The chain is built from TRBV6-2 or TRBV6-3 and TRBJ1-1; D is uncertain. The CDR3 loop spans 15 amino acids. Trimming took off 6 bases at V and 2 bases at J, with 16 bases between the two ends. Germline loops: CDR1 MNHEY, CDR2 SVGEGT. The CDR3, as DNA: TGTGCCAGCAGCCTTACGGACCCTGCAAACACTGAAGCTTTCTTT. Protein product: CASSLTDPANTEAFF.

This clonotype was seen repeatedly, ten times or more. DNA for the CDR3: TGTGCCATCAGAACTAGCACAGATACGCAGTATTTT. This encodes CAIRTSTDTQYF. This rearrangement joins TRBV10-3 to TRBJ2-3; D remains unclear. This CDR3 comprises 12 residues. V lost 6 bases and J 0 bases, leaving 4 bases between the germline ends. Germline assignment: CDR1 ENHRY and CDR2 SYGVKD.

This clonotype was picked up many times. V is TRBV24-1 and J is TRBJ2-1, with unresolved D. Trimming cost V 4 bases and J 1 base, with 13 bases left between them. Germline V gene lookup returns CDR1 KGHDR and CDR2 SFDVKD. The CDR3 spans 16 residues. The CDR3 DNA sequence: TGTGCCACCAGTGACCCGCGAGCAGGTTCCTACAATGAGCAGTTCTTC. Translating it yields CATSDPRAGSYNEQFF.

The V call is TRBV7-6, the J call TRBJ2-3, with TRBD1 as a possible D gene (5 bases). The germline gives CDR1 SGHVS, CDR2 FNYEAQ. The ends were cut back, 1 base at V and 6 bases at J, with 14 bases in the middle. The CDR3 length is 15 residues. Here the CDR3 DNA reads TGTGCCAGCAGCTTAGTTAGGGGTCCAGGGGATACGCAGTATTTT. It is translated as CASSLVRGPGDTQYF.

V is TRBV6-5 and J is TRBJ1-2, with TRBD1 identical over 10 bases. This CDR3 has 14 residues. The junction had 3 bases not matched to a gene; V was cut back by 2 bases and J by 6 bases. Germline V gene lookup returns CDR1 MNHEY and CDR2 SVGAGI. CDR3 nucleotides: TGTGCCAGCAGTTACGGGGACAGGGGTAATGGCTACACCTTC. Protein sequence: CASSYGDRGNGYTF.

This clonotype came up many times. The V and J genes are TRBV5-5 and TRBJ2-1, with 10 positions matching TRBD1. V gave up 1 base and J gave up 1 base; unmatched junction bases: 5. CDR3 length: 17 residues. Germline V gene sequence: CDR1 SGHKS, CDR2 YYEKEE (reference sequence). The CDR3 here is CASSLSGTGESYNEQFF. Written as DNA, the CDR3 is TGTGCCAGCAGCTTGTCCGGGACAGGGGAATCCTACAATGAGCAGTTCTTC.

This clonotype has ten or more counts. The chain uses TRBV28 and TRBJ2-7; D might be TRBD1 or TRBD2, each matching 5 bases. CDR3 length: 17 residues. In germline, CDR1 is MDHEN, CDR2 SYDVKM. Deletions cut 3 bases from V and 0 bases from J, with 18 bases between. In DNA, the CDR3 is TGTGCCAGCAGTTTTGGGGACGGCAGATTGAGCTCCTACGAGCAGTACTTC. This translates into CASSFGDGRLSSYEQYF.

This clonotype was seen once. The J gene is TRBJ2-3, the V gene TRBV2; 7 nucleotides line up with TRBD2. Per germline, CDR1 SNHLY and CDR2 FYNNEI. There are 15 residues in the CDR3. V gave up 6 bases and J gave up 3 bases; unmatched junction bases: 9. In DNA, the CDR3 is TGTGCCAGCAGCGTTAGCGGGCCCCAGACAGATACGCAGTATTTT. It specifies CASSVSGPQTDTQYF.

The chain combines TRBV3-1 with TRBJ1-2; D may be TRBD1 (5 bases). Germline V lookup: CDR1 LGHDT, CDR2 YNNKEL (reference sequence). The V end lost 1 base, the J end lost 0 bases, and 12 bases lay between the germline ends. The CDR3 loop spans 16 amino acids. The chain's CDR3 is CASSQGQPGANYGYTF. CDR3 sequence (DNA): TGTGCCAGCAGCCAAGGACAGCCGGGGGCTAACTATGGCTACACCTTC.

The V call is TRBV24-1, the J call TRBJ2-1; maybe TRBD1 (5 bases). Trimming stripped 5 bases from V and 8 bases from J, with 18 bases between. This CDR3 comprises 15 residues. Germline CDR1 and CDR2: KGHDR and SFDVKD. CDR3 nucleotide sequence: TGTGCCACCAGTGCAGGCAGGGTACCTGGGGATGAGCAGTTCTTC. This gives the protein CATSAGRVPGDEQFF.

The sample holds many counts of this clonotype. The chain recombines TRBV20-1 with TRBJ1-1; D remains ambiguous. This CDR3 has 13 residues. Germline CDR1 reads DFQATT; CDR2 reads SNEGSKA (reference sequence). The V gene lost 3 bases and the J gene lost 1 base, with 9 bases spanning the gap. CDR3 in DNA: TGCAGTGCTAGGGCCGATGCGAACACTGAAGCTTTCTTT. Translation: CSARADANTEAFF.

This clonotype was recorded at least ten times. The chain joins TRBV6-5 to TRBJ2-5; no clear D gene. Trimming shortened V by 5 bases and J by 0 bases, and 7 bases separated the two germline ends. CDR1 and CDR2 from the germline V gene are MNHEY and SVGAGI. The CDR3 has 13 residues. CDR3 residues: CASSPGNQETQYF. The CDR3 DNA reads as TGTGCCAGCAGTCCCGGTAACCAAGAGACCCAGTACTTC.

This clonotype came up many times. The gene calls are TRBV5-5 and TRBJ2-7; 7 nucleotides match TRBD1. CDR3 size: 16 residues. The junction had 9 bases not matched to a gene; V was cut back by 2 bases and J by 1 base. Looked up from germline, CDR1 is SGHKS and CDR2 is YYEKEE (reference sequence). CDR3: CASSFRGGVQSYEQYF. CDR3 DNA: TGTGCCAGCAGCTTTAGAGGGGGCGTACAGTCCTACGAGCAGTACTTC.

This clonotype was detected ten times or more. V gene TRBV14 combines with J gene TRBJ2-1; 9 bases map to TRBD2. The V gene's germline CDR1 is SGHDN and CDR2 FVKESK. This CDR3 region has 16 residues. V shed 4 bases, J shed 0 bases, and the junction held 4 bases outside the gene matches. CDR3 coding DNA: TGTGCCAGCAGCCCCCTTAGCGGGGGCTCCTACAATGAGCAGTTCTTC. Protein: CASSPLSGGSYNEQFF.

This chain joins TRBV21-1 and TRBJ2-1; the table gives TRBD2 as D, unverified against the DNA. TRBV21-1 is a listed pseudogene. The CDR3 is made up of 13 amino acids. The CDR3 here is CARTSGAYNEQFF. The CDR3 DNA reads TGTGCCAGGACTAGCGGGGCCTACAATGAGCAGTTCTTC.

This clonotype appeared many times. The chain combines TRBV5-1 with TRBJ1-2, with 7 bases lining up with TRBD1. This CDR3 contains 14 residues. The germline V gene has CDR1 SGHRS and CDR2 YFSETQ. The V segment lost 0 bases and the J segment 7 bases; nucleotides outside the gene matches: 6. The chain's CDR3 is CASSLEGARAGYTF. In nucleotides, the CDR3 is TGCGCCAGCAGCTTGGAGGGGGCGAGGGCTGGCTACACCTTC.

This clonotype was counted a few times. V and J are TRBV6-2 or TRBV6-3 and TRBJ1-5; a possible D gene is TRBD1 (5 bases). This CDR3 has 14 amino acids. V lost 1 base and J 6 bases, leaving 10 bases between the germline ends. Germline V gene sequence: CDR1 MNHEY, CDR2 SVGEGT. In DNA, the CDR3 is TGTGCCAGCAGTTACTTAGGGGTCGCTCAGCCCCAGCATTTT. Translation: CASSYLGVAQPQHF.

This clonotype was detected ten times or more. V is TRBV5-5 and J is TRBJ1-2; TRBD1 might be the D (6 bases). The V end was cut by 1 base, the J end by 1 base, with 11 bases between. The V gene's germline CDR1 is SGHKS and CDR2 YYEKEE (reference sequence). The CDR3 has 15 residues. CDR3 residues: CASSLNGRGNYGYTF. CDR3 sequence (DNA): TGTGCCAGCAGCTTGAATGGCAGGGGTAACTATGGCTACACCTTC. Based on the CDR3 plus reference TRBV5-5 and TRBJ1-2, the full variable domain is DAGVTQSPTHLIKTRGQQVTLRCSPISGHKSVSWYQQVLGQGPQFIFQYYEKEERGRGNFPDRFSARQFPNYSSELNVNALLLGDSALYLCASSLNGRGNYGYTFGSGTRLTVV.